The clone carrying this T cell receptor (beta chain) was found many times. Antigen: not known. The same CDR3 is also encoded by other DNA sequences in this sample. Original processing methods: Differences in CDR3 between clinicopathological groups were drawn on to build a classifier intended to discriminate distant-metastatic papillary thyroid cancer patients. TCRdb re-called the PCR reads via MiXCR. The V and J calls come from TCRdb's annotation, not from the publication. The profile shows 64,000 or so clones, 15% to 20% of them singletons. No patient received treatment before thyroid surgery. The sample is drawn from a study of metastatic and nonmetastatic thyroid tumors. About the study: Both malignant and benign thyroid patients supplied peripheral blood and tumor or nodule tissue samples, across which the repertoires of these patients were then compared. Study-level points and caveats: Significantly higher TCR beta diversity was reportedly seen in malignant thyroid tumors than benign nodules, in blood and tumor.

The V gene's germline CDR1 is GTSNPN and CDR2 SVGIG (reference sequence). V dropped 5 bases and J dropped 7; count of bases not matched to a gene: 6. This CDR3 spans 13 amino acids. The receptor comes from a male donor with papillary thyroid cancer or a benign thyroid nodule (not recorded which). Some clones in this sample may be carry-over from other donors' samples. The V and J genes are TRBV30 and TRBJ2-1, with 9 bases matching TRBD1. Sequences were obtained from blood. In DNA, the CDR3 is TGTGCCTGGGCGAGAGGACAGGGGAATGAGCAGTTCTTC. It is translated as CAWARGQGNEQFF.